Listed below are T cell receptor beta chains from one sample, sequenced in a study of a mutant IDH1 vaccine in newly diagnosed glioma. Produced via immunoSEQ multiplex PCR; TCRdb's table is partial and in-frame only. Among 40,000 or so clones listed, 65% to 85% were seen once. These receptors have no known antigen. The sequencing used PBMCs, collected from a glioma patient whose treatment included an IDH1 peptide vaccine. These receptors originate from a man in his forties or fifties with glioma. Each CDR3 is given with its conserved first and last residue. The D gene is left open where the match is weak. A row's size may be missing; if present it is once, few, many or a size class.

TRBD2 TRBJ2-7 TRBV5-6 NA TGTGCCAGCAGCACCGGACTAGCGGGAGGGCCCGAGCAGTACTTC CASSTGLAGGPEQYF
NA TRBJ2-5 TRBV5-4 NA TGTGCCAGCAGCTTGAACCTATTAGAGACCCAGTACTTC CASSLNLLETQYF
NA TRBJ1-3 TRBV7-8 NA TGTGCCAGCAGCTCCCGGGGCTCTGGAAACACCATATATTTT CASSSRGSGNTIYF
NA TRBJ2-5 TRBV7-2 NA TGTGCCAGCACTCAAGACAGTGTCCAGACCCAGTACTTC CASTQDSVQTQYF
TRBD1 TRBJ1-2 TRBV6-5 NA TGTGCCAGCAGTTCGACAGGGGGGGGCTATGGCTACACCTTC CASSSTGGGYGYTF
NA TRBJ2-7 TRBV19 NA TGTGCCAGTAGTACCCACTCGGGGAACTACGAGCAGTACTTC CASSTHSGNYEQYF
TRBD2 TRBJ2-7 TRBV5-4 NA TGTGCCAGCAGCTCCGGTCCCGGGAGGGGACTCTACGAGCAGTACTTC CASSSGPGRGLYEQYF
NA TRBJ2-3 TRBV9 NA TGTGCCAGCAGCGTCGGACGGATAAGCACAGATACGCAGTATTTT CASSVGRISTDTQYF
NA TRBJ2-5 TRBV9 NA TGTGCCAGCAGCGTAGGCCCCTATAGGGCTTCCCAAGAGACCCAGTACTTC CASSVGPYRASQETQYF
TRBD1 TRBJ2-3 TRBV5-1 once TGCGCCAGCAGATTGACAGGGGCTACGCAGTATTTT CASRLTGATQYF
NA TRBJ1-1 TRBV5-6 NA TGTGCCAGCAGCTTTGGCGGGGCCCGATTAGAAGCTTTCTTT CASSFGGARLEAFF
NA TRBJ2-6 TRBV18 few TGTGCCAGCTCACCGACAACCGGGCCCCGCTCTGGGGCCAACGTCCTGACTTTC CASSPTTGPRSGANVLTF
NA TRBJ2-1 TRBV9 NA TGTGCCAGCAGCGTAGCTACAACGGGAGAAAGGCAGTTCTTC CASSVATTGERQFF
TRBD2 TRBJ2-7 TRBV7-2 NA TGTGCCAGCAGCTTAGGCGGGAGCGAGTTCTACGAGCAGTACTTC CASSLGGSEFYEQYF
TRBD1 TRBJ2-5 TRBV7-2 NA TGTGCCAGCAGCTTAGTCCAATCAGGGGGAGAGACCCAGTACTTC CASSLVQSGGETQYF
NA TRBJ1-3 TRBV9 NA TGTGCCAGCAGCGTAGTTAGGACAACCTTCTCTGGAAACACCATATATTTT CASSVVRTTFSGNTIYF
NA TRBJ1-5 TRBV4-2 NA TGTGCCAGCAGCCAAGTTGTCCAGTCAGATAGCAATCAGCCCCAGCATTTT CASSQVVQSDSNQPQHF
NA TRBJ2-7 TRBV27 NA TGTGCCAGCAGGTTGGCGATCCCCTACGAGCAGTACTTC CASRLAIPYEQYF
NA TRBJ2-7 TRBV7-2 NA TGTGCCAGCAGCTCCTTCTCGAAGCGACCGAACTTC CASSSFSKRPNF
TRBD1 TRBJ2-2 TRBV29-1 NA TGCAGCGTTTTGACAGGGGCGATGGCCGGGGAGCTGTTTTTT CSVLTGAMAGELFF
TRBD2 TRBJ2-7 TRBV16 NA TGTGCCAGCAGCCAACCTGGGGGAGGGTCCTACGAGCAGTACTTC CASSQPGGGSYEQYF
TRBD1 TRBJ1-5 TRBV6-1 few TGTGCCAGCAGTGCCCCAGGGGGCTACAGCAATCAGCCCCAGCATTTT CASSAPGGYSNQPQHF
TRBD2 TRBJ2-5 TRBV14 once TGTGCCAGCAGCCAAGGTGGACTAGCGGGAGGTCAGACCCAGTACTTC CASSQGGLAGGQTQYF
NA TRBJ1-2 TRBV27 NA TGTGCCAGCAGTTTATCGGGCCTCTATGGCTACACCTTC CASSLSGLYGYTF
NA TRBJ1-5 TRBV6-5 NA TGTGCCAGCAGTTACAAGGGTGGGCAGCCCCAGCATTTT CASSYKGGQPQHF
TRBD1 TRBJ1-2 TRBV28 few TGTGCCAGCAGGACAGGGAACAACTATGGCTACACCTTC CASRTGNNYGYTF
NA TRBJ1-2 TRBV19 few TGTGCCATCCCCCGGGGTTCGGGCTACACCTTC CAIPRGSGYTF
TRBD1 TRBJ1-1 TRBV19 NA TGTGCCAGTGTCCGGGACAGGGGGCTAAACACTGAAGCTTTCTTT CASVRDRGLNTEAFF
NA TRBJ2-7 TRBV11-2 NA TGTGCCAGCAGCTTACTAGGGGGAGTTAAATACGAGCAGTACTTC CASSLLGGVKYEQYF
TRBD2 TRBJ2-5 TRBV4-3 NA TGCGCCAGCAGCCAAGATGCGGGAGGGCCCGGGACCCAGTACTTC CASSQDAGGPGTQYF
TRBD1 TRBJ2-5 TRBV5-1 NA TGCGCCAGCAGCCTCCGGACAGGGGCAATCCAAGAGACCCAGTACTTC CASSLRTGAIQETQYF
TRBD1 TRBJ1-1 TRBV5-1 NA TGCGCCAGCAGCATAGGACAGGGCTACACTGAAGCTTTCTTT CASSIGQGYTEAFF
TRBD2 TRBJ2-1 TRBV19 NA TGTGCCAGTGGAAGACTAGCAACCACCGGGGGTGAGCAGTTCTTC CASGRLATTGGEQFF
NA TRBJ1-5 TRBV5-5 NA TGTGCCAGCAGCTTGGCCGAGGGCGCAAATCAGCCCCAGCATTTT CASSLAEGANQPQHF
NA TRBJ1-4 TRBV21-1 NA TGTGCCAGCAGCAATTCCGATATGAATGAAAAACTGTTTTTT CASSNSDMNEKLFF
NA TRBJ1-2 TRBV5-8 NA TGTGCCAGCAGCCGGGGGAGCGGCTATGGCTACACCTTC CASSRGSGYGYTF
TRBD2 TRBJ2-1 TRBV6-5 NA TGTGCCAGCAGCGCGGGGACGGCTAGCGGGAAAGAGCAGTTCTTC CASSAGTASGKEQFF
NA TRBJ2-7 TRBV27 NA TGTGCCAGCAGTTTAGCCAGGGCACCCTACGAGCAGTACTTC CASSLARAPYEQYF
TRBD2 TRBJ2-7 TRBV6-1 NA TGTGCCAGCGCCAGGGCACAGCGGGAGTGGGTCGAGCAGTACTTC CASARAQREWVEQYF
TRBD2 TRBJ2-2 TRBV6-6 few TGTGCCAGCAGTTCGACTAGCGGGAGGACCGGGGAGCTGTTTTTT CASSSTSGRTGELFF
TRBD1 TRBJ2-2 TRBV9 NA TGTGCCAGCAGCGTAGTTGACAGGGGGCGAAGCGGGGAGCTGTTTTTT CASSVVDRGRSGELFF
NA TRBJ1-1 TRBV19 NA TGTGCCAGTAGTCTCTCAGGGTGGGTGAACACTGAAGCTTTCTTT CASSLSGWVNTEAFF
TRBD2 TRBJ2-7 TRBV5-1 NA TGCGCCAGCATGGTCGGCCTAGCGGGGACCTACGAGCAGTACTTC CASMVGLAGTYEQYF
NA TRBJ1-1 TRBV5-6 NA TGTGCCAGCAGCTTCTCCCCGAATGAAGCTTTCTTT CASSFSPNEAFF
NA TRBJ2-4 TRBV10-3 NA TGTGCCATCGGCACAAACATTCAGTACTTC CAIGTNIQYF
NA TRBJ1-4 TRBV5-1 NA TGCGCCAGCAGCTTGCTCGCAACTAATGAAAAACTGTTTTTT CASSLLATNEKLFF
TRBD1 TRBJ1-2 TRBV5-1 NA TGCGCCAGCAGCGGGACAGGGGACTATGGCTACACCTTC CASSGTGDYGYTF
NA TRBJ2-5 TRBV29-1 NA TGCAGCGTTGCGGGACCGCAAGAGACCCAGTACTTC CSVAGPQETQYF
TRBD2 TRBJ2-3 TRBV6-5 NA TGTGCCAGCAGTTACGCTGCGGGAGATGGGAAGAATACGCAGTATTTT CASSYAAGDGKNTQYF
TRBD1 TRBJ2-5 TRBV27 NA TGTGCCAGCAGTACAAACTCCAGGGGGCTGAGTCAAGAGACCCAGTACTTC CASSTNSRGLSQETQYF
TRBD2 TRBJ2-1 TRBV4-2 NA TGTGCCAGCAGCCAAACGACAGCGGGATGGGATGAGCAGTTCTTC CASSQTTAGWDEQFF
NA TRBJ2-2 TRBV5-4 NA TGTGCCAGCAGCTTTATTACAGTCACCGGGGAGCTGTTTTTT CASSFITVTGELFF
NA TRBJ1-1 TRBV27 NA TGTGCCAGCAGTTTGAGGGCCCTCCCAAACACTGAAGCTTTCTTT CASSLRALPNTEAFF
NA TRBJ1-4 TRBV7-8 NA TGTGCCAGCAGCTTAGAGGGTCGCCGAAATGAAAAACTGTTTTTT CASSLEGRRNEKLFF
TRBD2 TRBJ2-7 TRBV19 NA TGTGCCAGTATCGCCATTAGCGGGAGTGGCTACGAGCAGTACTTC CASIAISGSGYEQYF